This T cell receptor beta chain was recovered during a study of CD8+ T cells in alopecia areata. Turning to the study itself: Tofacitinib therapy took 6 to 18 months; 6 months off drug came after.

Isolated RNA was reverse transcribed into cDNA used as the sequencing template. Using immunoSEQ multiplex PCR, the repertoire was profiled, and TCRdb retains in-frame clones only, with some absent. Of 80,000 to 100,000 clones in the sample, roughly two fifths are singletons; the top ten hold 1% to 1.5%. Trimming took off 4 bases at V and 1 base at J, with 11 bases between the two ends. Germline-derived CDR1 and CDR2 are SGHRS and YFSETQ. CDR3 length: 14 residues. General observations from the study: Among the cells sequenced in scalp samples are also the resident alphabeta T cells of normal skin. Whereas mice showed it more clearly, TCR sharing across patients was murkier, possibly because of HLA. Higher clonality than in normal scalp was seen in lesional scalp, especially alopecia totalis/universalis.

In this sample, this clone turned up a few times. The antigen remains undetermined. This TCR came from a human donor with alopecia areata. The chain is built from TRBV5-1 and TRBJ2-5; a possible D gene is TRBD1 (6 bases). Input material: CD4+ T cells sorted from blood. This chain's CDR3 is CASSTDSTQETQYF. The CDR3 DNA reads TGCGCCAGCAGCACGGACAGTACCCAAGAGACCCAGTACTTC.